The rows below give T cell receptor beta chains drawn from one sample of a study of blood T cell repertoires in COVID-19. Data came from immunoSEQ multiplex PCR; TCRdb stores just in-frame clones and leaves some out. Of about 70,000 clones detected, about 80% appear once; the ten largest clones hold roughly 36%. The sample taken for sequencing was peripheral blood. Receptors originate from a woman aged 65 to 85 with acute or convalescent COVID-19. The CDR3 runs from the conserved cysteine through the conserved F or W. The D gene is left open where the match is weak. Clone size, where shown, is once, few, many, or a class for clones that have expanded.

j_gene | abundance | len | v_gene | d_gene | CDR3aa | CDR3nt
TRBJ1-1 | . | 12 | TRBV28 | . | CASGQLKTEAFF | TGTGCCAGCGGACAGCTGAAGACTGAAGCTTTCTTT
TRBJ1-6 | . | 14 | TRBV19 | . | CASTSQEDNSPLHF | TGTGCCAGCACCTCCCAGGAGGACAATTCACCCCTCCACTTT
TRBJ1-4 | . | 16 | TRBV27 | . | CASSVALSTTNEKLFF | TGTGCCAGCAGTGTGGCCCTGTCGACAACTAATGAAAAACTGTTTTTT
TRBJ2-7 | few | 13 | TRBV18 | . | CASSPRRGHEQYF | TGTGCCAGCTCACCACGCCGGGGTCACGAGCAGTACTTC
TRBJ2-5 | . | 17 | TRBV3-1/TRBV3-2 | TRBD2 | CASSRRLSGGSQETQYF | TGTGCCAGCAGCCGCCGACTGAGCGGGGGATCCCAAGAGACCCAGTACTTC
TRBJ2-7 | . | 13 | TRBV12-5 | TRBD1 | CASGLSGGLEQYF | TGTGCTAGTGGTTTGTCAGGGGGTCTCGAGCAGTACTTC
TRBJ2-2 | once | 13 | TRBV9 | . | CASSPPGSGELFF | TGTGCCAGCAGCCCCCCAGGGTCCGGGGAGCTGTTTTTT
TRBJ1-2 | . | 13 | TRBV6-5 | TRBD1 | CASRQGARDGYTF | TGTGCCAGCAGACAGGGGGCGCGTGATGGCTACACCTTC
TRBJ2-5 | . | 16 | TRBV7-2 | . | CASSLAHGGGQETQYF | TGTGCCAGCAGCTTAGCTCACGGGGGTGGGCAAGAGACCCAGTACTTC
TRBJ2-3 | . | 17 | TRBV13 | TRBD2 | CASSLSGGLAGGDTQYF | TGTGCCAGCAGCTTAAGCGGGGGACTAGCGGGAGGAGATACGCAGTATTTT
TRBJ2-7 | . | 13 | TRBV27 | . | CASSFISSGEQYF | TGTGCCAGCAGTTTTATTTCCTCCGGGGAGCAGTACTTC
TRBJ1-2 | . | 12 | TRBV7-2 | . | CASSLVPQGYTF | TGTGCCAGCAGCTTGGTGCCCCAGGGCTACACCTTC
TRBJ1-5 | . | 20 | TRBV28 | TRBD1 | CASSSGTGLNQPPSHQPQHF | TGTGCCAGCAGCTCTGGGACAGGGCTCAATCAGCCTCCAAGTCATCAGCCCCAGCATTTT
TRBJ1-2 | once | 15 | TRBV18 | TRBD1 | CASSPSDRGGYGYTF | TGTGCCAGCTCACCCTCGGACAGGGGTGGATATGGCTACACCTTC
TRBJ2-7 | once | 11 | TRBV28 | . | CASSSPSEQYF | TGTGCCAGCAGTTCCCCTTCCGAGCAGTACTTC
TRBJ1-1 | . | 13 | TRBV12-3/TRBV12-4 | TRBD1 | CASRTGGKAEAFF | TGTGCCAGCAGGACAGGGGGCAAAGCTGAAGCTTTCTTT
TRBJ2-7 | . | 13 | TRBV19 | . | CASSANSNYEQYF | TGTGCCAGTAGTGCGAACAGCAACTACGAGCAGTACTTC
TRBJ2-5 | once | 14 | TRBV3-1/TRBV3-2 | TRBD2 | CASSIGGGPETQYF | TGTGCCAGCAGTATCGGGGGGGGCCCGGAGACCCAGTACTTC
TRBJ1-1 | . | 13 | TRBV11-2 | TRBD1 | CASSPGTGNVPFF | TGTGCCAGCAGCCCTGGGACAGGGAATGTACCTTTCTTT
TRBJ1-5 | . | 13 | TRBV29-1 | . | CSVANRDGQPQHF | TGCAGCGTAGCTAACAGGGACGGTCAGCCCCAGCATTTT
TRBJ2-5 | . | 13 | TRBV7-9 | . | CASSLMEEETQYF | TGTGCCAGCAGCTTAATGGAGGAAGAGACCCAGTACTTC
TRBJ2-1 | few | 17 | TRBV7-2 | . | CASSLRLQRSSYNEQFF | TGTGCCAGCAGCTTGAGACTCCAGAGAAGCTCCTACAATGAGCAGTTCTTC
TRBJ1-6 | . | 15 | TRBV6-5 | TRBD1 | CASSYFGGDRATLHF | TGTGCCAGCAGTTACTTTGGAGGTGACAGGGCAACCCTCCACTTT
TRBJ1-2 | few | 16 | TRBV6-4 | . | CASRPRDSTGRKGYTF | TGTGCCAGCCGGCCCCGGGACTCAACCGGACGGAAAGGCTACACCTTC
TRBJ2-1 | . | 15 | TRBV2 | TRBD2 | CAVGLSGSHANEQFF | TGTGCCGTCGGGCTTAGCGGGAGCCATGCCAATGAGCAGTTCTTC
TRBJ1-2 | . | 13 | TRBV2 | TRBD1 | CARLDRTNYGYTF | TGTGCCAGACTGGACAGGACTAACTATGGCTACACCTTC
TRBJ2-1 | . | 16 | TRBV7-2 | TRBD2 | CASSSSGTSSYNEQFF | TGTGCCAGCAGTTCTAGCGGGACTAGCTCCTACAATGAGCAGTTCTTC
TRBJ2-7 | . | 14 | TRBV5-6 | TRBD1 | CASSPPGQGMAQYF | TGTGCCAGCAGCCCCCCGGGACAGGGTATGGCGCAGTACTTC
TRBJ1-3 | . | 15 | TRBV7-6 | . | CASSRGTGSGNTIYF | TGTGCCAGCAGCAGGGGGACGGGGTCTGGAAACACCATATATTTT
TRBJ2-7 | . | 19 | TRBV6-2/TRBV6-3 | . | CASSYQGVGDRQAVDEQYF | TGTGCCAGCAGTTACCAAGGTGTTGGAGACAGGCAAGCGGTGGACGAGCAGTACTTC
TRBJ1-4 | once | 12 | TRBV3-1/TRBV3-2 | TRBD1 | CASSPSGQGLFF | TGTGCCAGCAGCCCTTCGGGACAGGGGCTGTTTTTT
TRBJ1-4 | . | 14 | TRBV6-1 | . | CASSEGSGNEKLFF | TGTGCCAGCAGTGAAGGCTCGGGAAATGAAAAACTGTTTTTT
TRBJ1-2 | few | 13 | TRBV3-1/TRBV3-2 | . | CASSQVAVQGYTF | TGTGCCAGCAGCCAAGTAGCAGTTCAGGGCTACACCTTC
TRBJ1-1 | . | 15 | TRBV2 | . | CASQKADLLRAEAFF | TGTGCCAGCCAAAAAGCGGACCTATTGAGGGCTGAAGCTTTCTTT
TRBJ1-2 | . | 11 | TRBV19 | . | CATGEFYGYTF | TGTGCGACCGGGGAGTTCTATGGCTACACCTTC
TRBJ1-1 | few | 13 | TRBV6-4 | . | CASRGTLNTEAFF | TGTGCCAGCAGAGGGACTTTGAACACTGAAGCTTTCTTT
TRBJ1-5 | few | 14 | TRBV28 | . | CASIPLRGNQPQHF | TGTGCCAGCATCCCTTTGAGGGGCAATCAGCCCCAGCATTTT
TRBJ1-5 | . | 15 | TRBV2 | TRBD1 | CASSGQGFSNQPQHF | TGTGCCAGCAGCGGACAGGGGTTTAGCAATCAGCCCCAGCATTTT
TRBJ2-1 | . | 15 | TRBV11-3 | TRBD1 | CASSLDLQGAGEQFF | TGTGCCAGCAGCTTAGATTTACAGGGGGCAGGTGAGCAGTTCTTC
TRBJ2-1 | once | 16 | TRBV30 | TRBD2 | CAWSRTSVSSYNEQFF | TGTGCCTGGAGCCGGACTAGCGTGAGCTCCTACAATGAGCAGTTCTTC
TRBJ2-7 | . | 15 | TRBV19 | TRBD1 | CASSITGTGADEQYF | TGTGCCAGTAGTATTACCGGGACAGGCGCGGACGAGCAGTACTTC